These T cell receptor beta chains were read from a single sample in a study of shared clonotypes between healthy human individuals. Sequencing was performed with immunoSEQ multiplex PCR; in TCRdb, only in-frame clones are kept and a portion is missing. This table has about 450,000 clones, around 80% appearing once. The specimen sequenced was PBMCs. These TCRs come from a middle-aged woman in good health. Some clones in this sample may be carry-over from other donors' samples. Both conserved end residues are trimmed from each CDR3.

CDR3aa: ASSTDSGANVLT
len: 12
v_gene: TRBV2
j_gene: TRBJ2-6

CDR3aa: ASSYNPSGTNNEQF
len: 14
v_gene: TRBV7-6
j_gene: TRBJ2-1

CDR3aa: ASSLDRAGAPNTEAF
len: 15
v_gene: TRBV11-2
j_gene: TRBJ1-1

CDR3aa: ASSFERGGSFEQY
len: 13
v_gene: TRBV11-2
j_gene: TRBJ2-7

CDR3aa: ASTPDRVPHNEQF
len: 13
v_gene: TRBV5-8
j_gene: TRBJ2-1

CDR3aa: ASSPTSVYNEQF
len: 12
v_gene: TRBV7-3
j_gene: TRBJ2-1

CDR3aa: ASQTDMNTEAF
len: 11
v_gene: TRBV18
j_gene: TRBJ1-1

CDR3aa: ASSAGGEIQPQH
len: 12
v_gene: TRBV2
j_gene: TRBJ1-5

CDR3aa: ASSLGGLANYGYT
len: 13
v_gene: TRBV5-6
j_gene: TRBJ1-2

CDR3aa: ASSPLGSPGDEQY
len: 13
v_gene: TRBV5-1
j_gene: TRBJ2-7

CDR3aa: ASSWTSGSLAQY
len: 12
v_gene: TRBV28
j_gene: TRBJ2-7

CDR3aa: ASSQDQTGAGGSQY
len: 14
v_gene: TRBV4-3
j_gene: TRBJ2-5

CDR3aa: AWSGLAGAYEQF
len: 12
v_gene: TRBV30
j_gene: TRBJ2-1

CDR3aa: ASSSRRLAGYEQY
len: 13
v_gene: TRBV7-8
j_gene: NA

CDR3aa: ASSTGKETQY
len: 10
v_gene: TRBV18
j_gene: TRBJ2-5

CDR3aa: ASKVGLRMVGELF
len: 13
v_gene: TRBV4-2
j_gene: TRBJ2-2

CDR3aa: ASSEGSFGYEQY
len: 12
v_gene: TRBV6-1
j_gene: TRBJ2-7

CDR3aa: ATSRDYRVYGYT
len: 12
v_gene: TRBV15
j_gene: TRBJ1-2

CDR3aa: ASSGRQFYGYT
len: 11
v_gene: TRBV2
j_gene: TRBJ1-2

CDR3aa: ASSPKPPLAGSREAQY
len: 16
v_gene: TRBV4-1
j_gene: TRBJ2-5

CDR3aa: ASSLHGGSSTDTQY
len: 14
v_gene: TRBV5-1
j_gene: TRBJ2-3

CDR3aa: ASSQENHRDEAF
len: 12
v_gene: TRBV4-2
j_gene: TRBJ1-1

CDR3aa: ASSLVLRGSGEETQY
len: 15
v_gene: TRBV5-8
j_gene: TRBJ2-5

CDR3aa: ASSPTDRYYSNQPQH
len: 15
v_gene: TRBV28
j_gene: TRBJ1-5

CDR3aa: ASCETGQADKETQY
len: 14
v_gene: TRBV28
j_gene: TRBJ2-5

CDR3aa: ASSSLAGEQF
len: 10
v_gene: TRBV2
j_gene: TRBJ2-1

CDR3aa: ASSSGQGYTQY
len: 11
v_gene: TRBV19
j_gene: TRBJ2-3

CDR3aa: AAEAGYEQY
len: 9
v_gene: TRBV11-3
j_gene: TRBJ2-7

CDR3aa: ARYYEQY
len: 7
v_gene: TRBV27
j_gene: TRBJ2-7

CDR3aa: AGPRGVKPQH
len: 10
v_gene: TRBV5-4
j_gene: TRBJ1-5

CDR3aa: ASSPTSGAYNEQF
len: 13
v_gene: TRBV7-9
j_gene: TRBJ2-1

CDR3aa: ASSLWDRDYEQY
len: 12
v_gene: TRBV7-3
j_gene: TRBJ2-7

CDR3aa: ASSLAGTLAGVETQY
len: 15
v_gene: TRBV5-1
j_gene: TRBJ2-5

CDR3aa: ASGPGLGGGEQF
len: 12
v_gene: TRBV5-1
j_gene: TRBJ2-1

CDR3aa: ASSVGSASSTYEQY
len: 14
v_gene: TRBV9
j_gene: TRBJ2-7

CDR3aa: ASSQGLSGLRAEQY
len: 14
v_gene: TRBV7-2
j_gene: TRBJ2-7

CDR3aa: ASSPGRSSYEQY
len: 12
v_gene: TRBV6-5
j_gene: TRBJ2-7

CDR3aa: ASRSAGLSKAKNIQY
len: 15
v_gene: TRBV2
j_gene: TRBJ2-4

CDR3aa: ASSTRGETQY
len: 10
v_gene: TRBV19
j_gene: TRBJ2-5

CDR3aa: ASSRGDRGWGNTEAF
len: 15
v_gene: TRBV18
j_gene: TRBJ1-1

CDR3aa: ASRGQGATEAF
len: 11
v_gene: TRBV4-1
j_gene: TRBJ1-1

CDR3aa: ASSLTRDLFNEQF
len: 13
v_gene: TRBV7-2
j_gene: TRBJ2-1

CDR3aa: ASSVPGTGRTEAF
len: 13
v_gene: TRBV18
j_gene: TRBJ1-1

CDR3aa: ASSPIASRVGNEQF
len: 14
v_gene: TRBV18
j_gene: TRBJ2-1

CDR3aa: ASSPDHSPTGSYEQY
len: 15
v_gene: TRBV18
j_gene: TRBJ2-7

CDR3aa: ASSPQGAAYTGELF
len: 14
v_gene: TRBV18
j_gene: TRBJ2-2

CDR3aa: ASSETGGFQDTQY
len: 13
v_gene: TRBV25-1
j_gene: TRBJ2-3

CDR3aa: ASSPGPIVDTQY
len: 12
v_gene: TRBV7-2
j_gene: TRBJ2-3

CDR3aa: ASQVYNEQF
len: 9
v_gene: TRBV6-5
j_gene: TRBJ2-1

CDR3aa: ASSLVRGYT
len: 9
v_gene: TRBV5-8
j_gene: TRBJ1-2

CDR3aa: ASSWRGNQPQH
len: 11
v_gene: TRBV28
j_gene: TRBJ1-5

CDR3aa: ASSLMGAAYEQY
len: 12
v_gene: TRBV7-9
j_gene: TRBJ2-7